Each of the 29 T cell receptor beta chains below was sequenced from the same sample in a study of ipilimumab plus nivolumab after autologous stem cell transplantation (dated by TCRdb to the early 2020s). The library was built by means of the immunoSEQ multiplex PCR assay. Imported from immuneACCESS, the table was reduced by TCRdb to in-frame sequences with V and J called. These copies leave out some clones; in studies compared against another copy, an unresolved V gene accounts for under half, and the cause of the remainder is not known. Counted in this sample were roughly 15,000 clones; 80% of them appeared once. The leading ten clones occupy 10% of the sample. The source material was PBMCs, sampled in a trial of ipilimumab plus nivolumab as post-transplant consolidation. The receptors come from a male donor with diffuse large B-cell lymphoma.

The chain couples TRBV11-1 to TRBJ2-5; 12 bases match TRBD2. Trimming cost V 5 bases and J 2 bases; bases outside gene matches: 9. CDR1 and CDR2 (germline): SGHAT, FQDESV (reference sequence). This CDR3 region has 17 residues. CDR3 in amino acids: CASSPRRLAGVQETQYF. For the CDR3, the DNA is TGTGCCAGCAGCCCGCGACGACTAGCGGGGGTACAAGAGACCCAGTACTTC.

J is TRBJ1-1 and V is TRBV4-1; D is unclear. The germline V gene has CDR1 MGHRA and CDR2 YSYEKL. The V gene lost 0 bases and the J gene lost 6 bases, with 5 bases spanning the gap. The CDR3 is made up of 12 amino acids. The DNA of the CDR3 is TGCGCCAGCAGCCAAGATAGGGCTGAAGCTTTCTTT. Its protein is CASSQDRAEAFF.

The sample holds a few counts of this clone. The genes are TRBV5-4 and TRBJ2-5, with D unresolved. CDR1 SGHNT and CDR2 YYREEE come from the germline V gene (reference sequence). The CDR3 runs to 15 residues. V dropped 3 bases and J dropped 2 bases, with 14 bases sitting between them. This chain's CDR3 is CASSSEPGVQETQYF. The CDR3 DNA reads TGTGCCAGCAGCTCAGAGCCTGGCGTACAAGAGACCCAGTACTTC.

This clone has only a few counts. This sequence joins TRBV7-6 and TRBJ1-1; D not resolved. The CDR3 has 13 residues. From germline, CDR1 is SGHVS and CDR2 FNYEAQ. V was clipped by 0 bases and J by 1 base, with 3 bases between them. The chain's CDR3 is CASSLAPNTEAFF. CDR3 sequence (DNA): TGTGCCAGCAGCTTAGCTCCGAACACTGAAGCTTTCTTT.

This clone was detected a few times. The chain uses TRBV19 and TRBJ2-5, with D perhaps matching TRBD2 (5 bases). V was shortened by 3 bases and J by 3 bases, with 8 bases between the two germline ends. This CDR3 contains 13 residues. The germline gives CDR1 LNHDA, CDR2 SQIVND (reference sequence). CDR3 residues: CASSITGKETQYF. In DNA, the CDR3 is TGTGCCAGTAGTATTACGGGGAAAGAGACCCAGTACTTC.

Within the sample, this clone is medium-sized. Different DNA sequences within this sample yield the same CDR3. The chain combines TRBV5-5 with TRBJ2-7; no clear D gene. Trimming pared 4 bases from V and 2 bases from J, leaving 7 bases between. The length of the CDR3 is 12 residues. The V gene's germline CDR1 is SGHKS and CDR2 YYEKEE (reference sequence). Written as DNA, the CDR3 is TGTGCCAGCAGCACGGCGGCCTACGAGCAGTACTTC. Translation: CASSTAAYEQYF.

V usage is TRBV27 and J usage is TRBJ2-7; a weak D match, TRBD1 (6 bases). Germline CDR1 reads MNHEY; CDR2 reads SMNVEV (reference sequence). V was pared by 0 bases and J by 3 bases, with 9 bases between. This CDR3 contains 14 residues. The CDR3 reads CASSLSVGGYEQYF. CDR3 coding DNA: TGTGCCAGCAGTTTATCTGTAGGGGGCTACGAGCAGTACTTC.

The chain couples TRBV6-6 to TRBJ2-2; D is undetermined. CDR3 length: 10 residues. The germline gives CDR1 MNHNY, CDR2 SVGAGI (reference sequence). V was clipped by 6 bases and J by 7 bases, with 3 bases between them. The CDR3 loop is CASRDGELFF. The CDR3 nucleotides are TGTGCCAGCAGGGACGGGGAGCTGTTTTTT.

This rearrangement joins TRBV7-2 to TRBJ2-5, with 13 bases aligning to TRBD2. V was pared by 4 bases and J by 11 bases, with 7 bases of the junction left unmatched. The CDR3 is made up of 14 amino acids. Germline CDR1 is SGHTA and CDR2 is FQGNSA. The CDR3 loop is CASSSGLAGDGQYF. CDR3 coding DNA: TGTGCCAGCAGCTCCGGACTAGCGGGGGATGGGCAGTACTTC.

This rearrangement joins TRBV5-1 to TRBJ1-1; 10 bases fit TRBD1. The CDR3 totals 15 residues. Germline V gives CDR1 SGHRS, CDR2 YFSETQ. V lost 7 bases and J lost 1; bases outside the gene matches: 7. The CDR3 reads CASARDRGTNTEAFF. In DNA form, the CDR3 reads TGCGCCAGCGCCCGGGACAGGGGAACGAACACTGAAGCTTTCTTT.

J is TRBJ2-1 and V is TRBV2; 9 bases agree with TRBD1. V trimming: 8 bases; J trimming: 2 bases; junction bases outside the gene matches: 7. This CDR3 spans 15 amino acids. Per the germline V gene, CDR1 is SNHLY and CDR2 is FYNNEI. The CDR3 sequence: CASGRDRGAYNEQFF. The CDR3 bases are TGTGCCAGCGGCCGTGACAGGGGGGCCTACAATGAGCAGTTCTTC.

The chain is built from TRBV5-1 and TRBJ2-3, with 11 bases fitting TRBD2. The CDR3 is 15 amino acids. J was trimmed by 4 bases and V by 4 bases; bases with no gene match: 5. Germline V lookup: CDR1 SGHRS, CDR2 YFSETQ. The CDR3 region has the DNA TGCGCCAGCAGCCCGGGACTAGCGGATCCAGATACGCAGTATTTT. Amino acid sequence: CASSPGLADPDTQYF.

The table lists this clone with a few counts. V and J are TRBV7-6 and TRBJ2-7; tentative D call: TRBD1 (6 bases). V lost 5 bases, J lost 3 bases, and 17 bases lay in between. The CDR3 loop spans 15 amino acids. Germline V CDR1 and CDR2: SGHVS, FNYEAQ. CDR3 amino acids: CASSHLWAGVYEQYF. The CDR3 region has the DNA TGTGCCAGCAGCCATTTATGGGCAGGGGTCTACGAGCAGTACTTC.

The chain links TRBV11-3 to TRBJ2-3, with D possibly matching TRBD2 (6 bases). The CDR3 length is 14 residues. The ends were cut back, 5 bases at V and 7 bases at J, with 16 bases in the middle. Germline V lookup: CDR1 SGHNT, CDR2 YENEEA. CDR3 DNA: TGTGCCAGCAGCCCCAGCGCGGGGAAATATACGCAGTATTTT. Protein: CASSPSAGKYTQYF.

The chain uses TRBV4-1 and TRBJ2-2; a possible D gene is TRBD2 (5 bases). This CDR3 has 16 residues. Germline lookup yields CDR1 MGHRA and CDR2 YSYEKL. V lost 1 base to trimming and J lost 6 bases, with 15 bases between them. The CDR3 region has the DNA TGCGCCAGCAGCCAAGCATCGCGGGCAGTCGCCGGGGAGCTGTTTTTT. This codes for CASSQASRAVAGELFF.

V and J are TRBV7-6 and TRBJ2-5; possibly TRBD2 for D (5 bases). CDR1 is SGHVS, CDR2 FNYEAQ, per germline. The V gene lost 3 bases and the J gene lost 2 bases, with 16 bases spanning the gap. This CDR3 has 16 amino acids. The CDR3 nucleotides are TGTGCCAGCAGCTTGTTCCTCGAGGGAAATCAAGAGACCCAGTACTTC. It is translated as CASSLFLEGNQETQYF.

This rearrangement joins TRBV7-9 to TRBJ2-5; possible D gene TRBD2, 5 bases. The ends were cut back, 5 bases at V and 5 bases at J, with 9 bases in the middle. Germline V gives CDR1 SEHNR, CDR2 FQNEAQ (reference sequence). The CDR3 is 12 amino acids. The CDR3 region is CASSGSTETQYF. The CDR3 DNA is TGTGCCAGCAGCGGGAGTACGGAGACCCAGTACTTC. Supplemented by reference TRBV7-9 and TRBJ2-5, the full variable domain reads DTGVSQNPRHKITKRGQNVTFRCDPISEHNRLYWYRQTLGQGPEFLTYFQNEAQLEKSRLLSDRFSAERPKGSFSTLEIQRTEQGDSAMYLCASSGSTETQYFGPGTRLLVL.

The J gene is TRBJ1-4, the V gene TRBV15, with D possibly matching TRBD1 (5 bases). Germline CDR1 LNHNV, CDR2 YYDKDF (reference sequence). The CDR3 extends over 15 amino acids. Trimming took 7 bases from V and 7 from J, leaving 19 bases between them. The CDR3 DNA is TGTGCCACCACCTCGAACGTAATGGGGGTTGAAAAACTGTTTTTT. Translation: CATTSNVMGVEKLFF. The full variable domain, completed using reference TRBV15 and TRBJ1-4, is DAMVIQNPRYQVTQFGKPVTLSCSQTLNHNVMYWYQQKSSQAPKLLFHYYDKDFNNEADTPDNFQSRRPNTSFCFLDIRSPGLGDTAMYLCATTSNVMGVEKLFFGSGTQLSVL.

This chain uses TRBV19 with TRBJ1-6; 9 bases are shared with TRBD1. CDR1 LNHDA and CDR2 SQIVND come from the germline V gene (reference sequence). Germline trimming cut 3 bases from V and 0 bases from J; bases unmatched to any gene: 6. The CDR3 has 18 residues. The CDR3 here is CASSITGTGSSYNSPLHF. CDR3 DNA: TGTGCCAGTAGTATTACCGGGACAGGGAGCTCCTATAATTCACCCCTCCACTTT.

The chain carries TRBV10-3 and TRBJ1-2; D gene uncertain. Per the germline V gene, CDR1 is ENHRY and CDR2 is SYGVKD. V was cut by 8 bases and J by 6 bases, with 25 bases left in between. The CDR3 sequence is 16 residues long. CDR3 loop: CAILGHRSDSADGYTF. The CDR3 DNA reads TGTGCCATCCTCGGCCACCGGAGCGACTCGGCCGATGGCTACACCTTC.

This chain uses TRBV5-6 with TRBJ2-2; D is unresolved. The CDR3 has 14 residues. The V gene's germline CDR1 is SGHDT and CDR2 YYEEEE. With 4 bases removed from V and 3 bases from J, the gap between germline ends came to 10 bases. The CDR3 is CASSPIRDTGELFF. For the CDR3, the DNA is TGTGCCAGCAGCCCTATTAGAGACACCGGGGAGCTGTTTTTT.

This clone showed up just a few times. This rearrangement joins TRBV27 to TRBJ2-7; D gene uncertain. The V gene's germline CDR1 is MNHEY and CDR2 SMNVEV (reference sequence). V was clipped by 2 bases and J by 6 bases, with 11 bases between them. The CDR3 is 13 amino acids. CDR3 sequence: CASSLPPYSEQYF. The CDR3 DNA follows: TGTGCCAGCAGTTTACCGCCTTATAGCGAGCAGTACTTC.

This rearrangement joins TRBV4-1 to TRBJ2-3, with a weak D call TRBD2 (6 bases). The CDR3 is 19 residues long. Trimming removed 1 base at V and 2 bases at J, with 22 bases between. Germline loops: CDR1 MGHRA, CDR2 YSYEKL. CDR3: CASSQVGRASSGYTDTQYF. The CDR3 coding sequence is TGCGCCAGCAGCCAAGTCGGGAGAGCTAGCTCGGGGTACACAGATACGCAGTATTTT.

This chain connects TRBV30 to TRBJ1-1, with D tentatively TRBD1 (5 bases). The CDR3 spans 13 residues. Germline-derived CDR1 and CDR2 are GTSNPN and SVGIG (reference sequence). The V gene lost 2 bases and the J gene lost 0 bases, with 7 bases spanning the gap. CDR3 sequence (DNA): TGTGCCTGGAGTTTAGGGGTGAACACTGAAGCTTTCTTT. It encodes CAWSLGVNTEAFF.

This clone was counted only a few times. The V gene is TRBV7-7, the J gene TRBJ2-3; unclear D gene. Per germline, CDR1 SSHAT and CDR2 FNYEAQ (reference sequence). CDR3 length: 13 amino acids. V was clipped by 1 base and J by 8 bases, with 10 bases between them. In DNA form, the CDR3 reads TGTGCCAGCAGCTTAGTTGCGTGGAGTACGCAGTATTTT. Translating gives CASSLVAWSTQYF.

In its sample, this clone is medium-sized. The chain's CDR3 is CASSYGQDTGELFF. In DNA, the CDR3 is TGTGCCAGCAGTTACGGACAAGACACCGGGGAGCTGTTTTTT. The chain uses TRBV6-5 and TRBJ2-2; D is perhaps TRBD1 (5 bases). The ends were cut back, 2 bases at V and 3 bases at J, with 7 bases in the middle. The germline gives CDR1 MNHEY, CDR2 SVGAGI. The CDR3 is 14 residues long.

By its share, this clone is medium-sized. This same CDR3 is encoded by further DNA sequences in the sample. CDR3 sequence: CASSSTDTQYF. The CDR3 nucleotides read TGTGCCAGCAGTTCAACAGATACGCAGTATTTT. The chain uses TRBV27 and TRBJ2-3; D is unresolved. The CDR3 totals 11 residues. Germline CDR1 is MNHEY and CDR2 is SMNVEV (reference sequence). Deletions cut 4 bases from V and 3 bases from J, with 2 bases between.

This clone appeared once. This sequence joins TRBV7-9 and TRBJ2-5; D possibly uses TRBD1 or TRBD2 (6 bases each). The CDR3 extends over 14 amino acids. CDR1 and CDR2 (germline): SEHNR, FQNEAQ (reference sequence). V was cut by 4 bases and J by 5 bases, with 14 bases left in between. CDR3 bases: TGTGCCAGCAGCTCAAATACAGGGAGGGAGACCCAGTACTTC. Protein product: CASSSNTGRETQYF.

The rearrangement joins TRBV2 to TRBJ2-7; D remains ambiguous. The V gene lost 8 bases and the J gene lost 4 bases, with 9 bases spanning the gap. Germline V CDR1 and CDR2: SNHLY, FYNNEI. There are 11 residues in the CDR3. The CDR3 sequence is CASSNSYEQYF. The DNA of the CDR3 is TGTGCCAGCTCCAACTCATACGAGCAGTACTTC.